A selection of T cell receptor beta chains follows, all from one sample in a study of shared clonotypes between healthy human individuals. Produced via immunoSEQ multiplex PCR; TCRdb's table is partial and in-frame only. The table records approximately 530,000 clones, about 96% of them present only once. Material for sequencing was naive CD4+ T cells sorted from blood. The receptors were sampled from a woman under 40 in good health. CDR3s include the opening cysteine and the closing phenylalanine or tryptophan. A D gene is named only where the DNA matches it firmly. Size is stated for part of the rows, as once, few or many counts, or as a class when the clone is expanded.

TRBV4-1	TRBJ2-7	-	-	TGCGCCAGCAGCCAAGTTGATCAGGGGCCCTACGAGCAGTACTTC	CASSQVDQGPYEQYF
TRBV28	TRBJ1-4	TRBD1	-	TGTGCCAGCAGCCAAGGGGGACAGGGGGCGAGGGAAAAACTGTTTTTT	CASSQGGQGAREKLFF
TRBV28	TRBJ2-7	-	-	TGTGCCAGCGAGGGGAAGGGGGACCCCAGCCTTCACGAGCAGTACTTC	CASEGKGDPSLHEQYF
TRBV5-1	TRBJ2-5	TRBD1	-	TGCGCCAGCAGCTTTGGACAGGGGGCGGGAGAGCAGTACTTC	CASSFGQGAGEQYF
TRBV5-1	TRBJ2-7	TRBD2	-	TGCGCCAGCAGCATTCGAGATAGCGGGGCCCCCTACGAGCAGTACTTC	CASSIRDSGAPYEQYF
TRBV4-1	TRBJ2-3	TRBD1	-	TGCGCCAGCAGCCAAGGAGACAGGGCTTCCGATACGCAGTATTTT	CASSQGDRASDTQYF
TRBV4-2	TRBJ2-4	TRBD1	-	TGTGCCAGCAGACTATCGACAGGGGTTAAAAACATTCAGTACTTC	CASRLSTGVKNIQYF
TRBV9	TRBJ2-1	-	-	TGTGCCAGCAGCGTAGGGACGACTAACCCTGAGCAGTTCTTC	CASSVGTTNPEQFF
TRBV7-2	TRBJ1-2	-	-	TGTGCCAGAAGGTCGGGGGCGAGCGGCTATGGCTACACCTTC	CARRSGASGYGYTF
TRBV7-8	TRBJ2-1	-	-	TGTGCCAGCAGCTTACGGATCATGTACAATGAGCAGTTCTTC	CASSLRIMYNEQFF
TRBV7-9	TRBJ2-7	-	-	TGTGCCAGCAGCTTACGAGGGACGGCCGAGCAGTACTTC	CASSLRGTAEQYF
TRBV18	TRBJ2-5	TRBD2	-	TGTGCCAGCTCATCATTGATGCTAGCGGGAGATACAGAGACCCAGTACTTC	CASSSLMLAGDTETQYF
TRBV10-3	TRBJ2-7	-	-	TGTGCCATCAGTGACCCAGGGGCCCCTACCTACGAGCAGTACTTC	CAISDPGAPTYEQYF
TRBV11-2	TRBJ2-7	-	once	TGTGCCAGCAGCTTAGCGGGGCCCGGCTACGAGCAGTACTTC	CASSLAGPGYEQYF
TRBV5-1	TRBJ2-7	TRBD1	once	TGCGCCAGCAGCTTGTCCGGGACAGGGCTTTCCTACGAGCAGTACTTC	CASSLSGTGLSYEQYF
TRBV5-1	TRBJ2-2	-	-	TGCGCCAGCCGGGGAGACACCGGGGAGCTGTTTTTT	CASRGDTGELFF
TRBV5-1	TRBJ2-5	-	-	TGCGCCAGCAGCTTCACCTGGAGTTGGGAGACCCAGTACTTC	CASSFTWSWETQYF
TRBV25-1	TRBJ2-3	-	-	TGTGCCAGCAGCCCCCGGGGAGATTTTAGCACAGATACGCAGTATTTT	CASSPRGDFSTDTQYF
TRBV7-9	TRBJ1-3	-	-	TGTGCCAGCAGCTTAAAAGAAGCTGGAAACACCATATATTTT	CASSLKEAGNTIYF
TRBV7-6	TRBJ2-3	-	-	TGTGCCAGCAGCTCCGCGGGCAGGGGACCAAGCACAGATACGCAGTATTTT	CASSSAGRGPSTDTQYF
TRBV7-9	TRBJ2-7	-	few	TGTGCCAGCAGCCCGTGGAGTACTACCTACGAGCAGTACTTC	CASSPWSTTYEQYF
TRBV2	TRBJ2-1	-	-	TGTGCCAGCACCCGGACAGAGTCCTACAATGAGCAGTTCTTC	CASTRTESYNEQFF
TRBV28	TRBJ2-3	TRBD2	once	TGTGCCAGCAGCACCGGGACTAGATTCCCCGGCGCCACAGATACGCAGTATTTT	CASSTGTRFPGATDTQYF
TRBV5-1	TRBJ2-1	-	-	TGCGCCAGCAGCCATTACAATGAGCAGTTCTTC	CASSHYNEQFF
TRBV29-1	TRBJ2-7	-	-	TGCAGCGTGTCGGGAGCATCCTTGGACGAGCAGTACTTC	CSVSGASLDEQYF
TRBV19	TRBJ2-2	-	-	TGTGCCAGTAGTAAACCGAACACCGGGGAGCTGTTTTTT	CASSKPNTGELFF
TRBV11-2	TRBJ2-1	-	-	TGTGCCAGCTCAGGGGCCAGCTACAATGAGCAGTTCTTC	CASSGASYNEQFF
TRBV5-1	TRBJ2-3	TRBD1	-	TGCGCCAGCAGCTTGGCCTTATGGACAGGCCTCCAAGATACGCAGTATTTT	CASSLALWTGLQDTQYF
TRBV20-1	TRBJ2-3	-	-	TGCAGTGCTAGGGCGGATACGCAGTATTTT	CSARADTQYF
TRBV11-3	TRBJ2-3	TRBD1	-	TGTGCCAGCAGCTTAGCGGCCGGGACAGAGCAGTATTTT	CASSLAAGTEQYF
TRBV27	TRBJ1-2	-	-	TGTGCCAGCAGTCACTCTGAGGGAGGGGTCTATGGCTACACCTTC	CASSHSEGGVYGYTF
TRBV9	TRBJ2-2	-	-	TGTGCCAGCAGCGTAGTCGACACCGGGGAGCTGTTTTTT	CASSVVDTGELFF
TRBV28	TRBJ1-5	-	-	TGTGCCAGCAGCACTGGCAGCAATCAGCCCCAGCATTTT	CASSTGSNQPQHF
TRBV10-2	TRBJ1-5	TRBD1	-	TGCGCCAGCAGTGAGCTCTGGGACAGGGAACAGCCCCAGCATTTT	CASSELWDREQPQHF
TRBV5-1	TRBJ1-4	-	-	TGCGCCAGCAGACCGGGAAACGGCAACGCTAATGAAAAACTGTTTTTT	CASRPGNGNANEKLFF
TRBV19	TRBJ1-5	TRBD1	-	TGTGCCAGTCGGACAGGGGGACTCTCGGATAGCAATCAGCCCCAGCATTTT	CASRTGGLSDSNQPQHF
TRBV2	TRBJ1-1	TRBD1	-	TGTGCCAGCACCGGGGGCAGGGGGACGCCTGAAGCTTTCTTT	CASTGGRGTPEAFF
TRBV6-5	TRBJ1-4	-	-	TGTGCCACCAGGGGACTCCATAATGAAAAACTGTTTTTT	CATRGLHNEKLFF
TRBV6-6	TRBJ2-5	-	once	TGTGCCAGCAGTTACCGTGGGGGAGAGACCCAGTACTTC	CASSYRGGETQYF
TRBV6-1	TRBJ2-2	-	-	TGTGCCAGCAGTGAAATCTTCAGAGACACCGGGGAGCTGTTTTTT	CASSEIFRDTGELFF
TRBV4-2	TRBJ2-1	-	-	TGTGCCAGCAGCCAAGATGGGGCAGGCTACAATGAGCAGTTCTTC	CASSQDGAGYNEQFF
TRBV2	TRBJ2-7	-	once	TGTGCCAGCAGGCGCGACTTCGAGCAGTACTTC	CASRRDFEQYF
TRBV28	TRBJ2-5	TRBD1	-	TGTGCCAGCCGGGACAGGGGCCTCCAAGAGACCCAGTACTTC	CASRDRGLQETQYF
TRBV11-2	TRBJ2-7	-	-	TGTGCCAGCAGCTTAGGGGAAGGACTTTCCTACGAGCAGTACTTC	CASSLGEGLSYEQYF
TRBV23-1	TRBJ2-7	-	-	TGCGCCAGCAGTCAATCGAGGCCCGAAGTCTCCTACGAGCAGTACTTC	CASSQSRPEVSYEQYF
TRBV4-1	TRBJ1-4	TRBD1	-	TGCGCCAGCAGCCAAGTTGGCAGGGGGCTAAGGGAGGAAAAACTGTTTTTT	CASSQVGRGLREEKLFF
TRBV28	TRBJ1-6	-	once	TGTGCCAGCAGTTTTGTGGGGAATTCACCCCTCCACTTT	CASSFVGNSPLHF
TRBV7-2	TRBJ2-1	TRBD1	-	TGTGCCAGCAGAGGGACAGGTATCGATGAGCAGTTCTTC	CASRGTGIDEQFF
TRBV11-2	TRBJ2-1	TRBD2	-	TGTGCCAGCAGCATGGGACTAGCGGTACACAATGAGCAGTTCTTC	CASSMGLAVHNEQFF
TRBV4-1	TRBJ2-1	-	-	TGCGCCAGCAGCCAAGATAATAGCGGTAGGCAGTTCTTC	CASSQDNSGRQFF
TRBV6-1	TRBJ2-1	TRBD1	-	TGTGCCAGCAGTGAAGGGACAGGGCCGTTTGAGCAGTTCTTC	CASSEGTGPFEQFF
TRBV7-8	TRBJ2-7	-	-	TGTGCCAGCAGCTTAGTCGATGGGGCCACCTACGAGCAGTACTTC	CASSLVDGATYEQYF
TRBV6-1	TRBJ2-7	-	-	TGTGCCAGCGGGCCTAGTGGGTACGAGCAGTACTTC	CASGPSGYEQYF
TRBV28	TRBJ2-7	TRBD2	-	TGTGCCAGCAGTTTATCCATCGGGGTAGCGGGAGCTTACGAGCAGTACTTC	CASSLSIGVAGAYEQYF
TRBV5-6	TRBJ1-5	-	-	TGTGCCAGCAGCTTCGGGGGGCTGAGTAGCAATCAGCCCCAGCATTTT	CASSFGGLSSNQPQHF
TRBV7-6	TRBJ2-3	-	-	TGTGCCAGCAGCTTAGTAATCAGGGGCTCGGTCGGGGATACGCAGTATTTT	CASSLVIRGSVGDTQYF
TRBV7-9	TRBJ2-7	-	-	TGTGCCAGCAGAGGAGGAGGACCCGATCTCGAGCAGTACTTC	CASRGGGPDLEQYF
TRBV19	TRBJ1-4	-	-	TGTGCCAGTAGTCTTCTATTCGGGACCTGGCGGGATGAAAAACTGTTTTTT	CASSLLFGTWRDEKLFF
TRBV7-2	TRBJ1-5	-	-	TGTGCCAGCAGCTTATCGCCCTCTAGGGTCCAGCATTTT	CASSLSPSRVQHF